This entry lists 14 T cell receptor beta chains sequenced from one sample in a study of blood T cells in healthy people across ages. Then a second PCR, running roughly 6 to 11 cycles, was carried out with a sample-barcoded 5' primer and a J-beta primer mix. TCRdb ran MiXCR on the 5' RACE reads and lists one entry per CDR3 protein. The table lists roughly 700,000 distinct CDR3 sequences, approximately 25% of them singletons. This sample was also put to use in a study of T cells of mothers and their children.

The source material was blood. These receptors all stem from a boy under 18 in good health.

The chain links TRBV6-5 to TRBJ1-1; unclear D gene. V lost 5 bases, J lost 1 base, and 14 bases lay in between. Germline assignment: CDR1 MNHEY and CDR2 SVGAGI. The CDR3 contains 15 residues. The DNA of the CDR3 is TGTGCCAGCAGTCGAGGAGGCTACAGGAACACTGAAGCTTTCTTT. This sequence encodes CASSRGGYRNTEAFF.

The chain has TRBV11-2 and TRBJ1-6; D ambiguous. CDR1 is SGHAT, CDR2 FQNNGV, per germline. The CDR3 runs to 17 residues. V was shortened by 2 bases and J by 0 bases, with 11 bases between the two germline ends. The CDR3: CASSLSLLSSYNSPLHF. DNA for the CDR3: TGTGCCAGCAGCTTATCCCTACTGAGCTCCTATAATTCACCCCTCCACTTT.

This clonotype was observed a few times. The V call is TRBV9, the J call TRBJ2-5, with 7 bases lining up with TRBD2. TRBJ2-1 matches the DNA end more closely, so the J call is doubtful. Germline CDR1 SGDLS, CDR2 YYNGEE. The CDR3 is 14 amino acids. CDR3 coding DNA: TGTGCCAGCAGCTCAAGGGAGGGGTGGAATGAGCAGTTCTTC. Translation: CASSSREGWNEQFF.

The chain carries TRBV11-3 and TRBJ2-3, with a weak D call TRBD2 (6 bases). Per germline, CDR1 SGHNT and CDR2 YENEEA. V was shortened by 1 base and J by 0 bases, with 8 bases between the two germline ends. This CDR3 is 15 amino acids long. This CDR3 is CASSLGGVSTDTQYF. The DNA of the CDR3 is TGTGCCAGCAGCTTAGGGGGGGTTAGCACAGATACGCAGTATTTT.

J is TRBJ1-5 and V is TRBV2; no firm D call. Germline CDR1 SNHLY, CDR2 FYNNEI. Deletions cut 8 bases from V and 3 bases from J, with 14 bases between. The CDR3 length is 14 residues. CDR3: CASRTDPDNQPQHF. CDR3 DNA: TGTGCCAGCCGAACCGACCCAGACAATCAGCCCCAGCATTTT.

The J gene is TRBJ2-1, the V gene TRBV20-1, with TRBD2 matching over 8 bases. Per the germline V gene, CDR1 is DFQATT and CDR2 is SNEGSKA (reference sequence). The length of the CDR3 is 17 residues. J lost 4 bases, V lost 0 bases, and 11 bases had no gene match. CDR3 loop: CSARDLGLAGKYNEQFF. In DNA form, the CDR3 reads TGCAGTGCTAGAGATTTGGGGCTAGCGGGTAAATACAATGAGCAGTTCTTC.

V and J are TRBV6-4 and TRBJ2-3; D gene ambiguous. Germline V lookup: CDR1 MRHNA, CDR2 SNTAGT. The CDR3 loop spans 13 amino acids. Deletions cut 2 bases from V and 3 bases from J, with 6 bases between. The DNA for the CDR3 is TGTGCCAGCAGTGACCGAGAAACAGATACGCAGTATTTT. Its translation is CASSDRETDTQYF.

The V call is TRBV20-1, the J call TRBJ2-2; TRBD1 agrees at 8 bases. The V gene's germline CDR1 is DFQATT and CDR2 SNEGSKA (reference sequence). V was clipped by 1 base and J by 5 bases; unmatched bases: 9. The CDR3 totals 16 residues. CDR3: CSARATGQVATGELFF. The CDR3 bases are TGCAGTGCTAGAGCCACGGGACAGGTCGCGACCGGGGAGCTGTTTTTT.

The chain recombines TRBV20-1 with TRBJ2-3, with D possibly being TRBD2 (5 bases). V lost 0 bases and J 3 bases, leaving 22 bases between the germline ends. From germline, CDR1 is DFQATT and CDR2 SNEGSKA (reference sequence). CDR3 size: 18 residues. The DNA for the CDR3 is TGCAGTGCTAGAGATACGGAAACGGGATACGTTATGACAGATACGCAGTATTTT. Its protein product is CSARDTETGYVMTDTQYF.

This clonotype has more than one count but fewer than ten. The genes are TRBV9 and TRBJ2-5; 11 nucleotides match TRBD2. The last part of the DNA fits TRBJ2-1 better; the J call may be wrong. Germline CDR1 and CDR2: SGDLS and YYNGEE. This CDR3 is built from 16 residues. The CDR3, as DNA: TGTGCCAGCAGCAGACGACTAGCGGGACAGTACAATGAGCAGTTCTTC. Residues: CASSRRLAGQYNEQFF.

Details on this clonotype: An end of the junction differs from the germline gene, which may be a read error. This chain connects TRBV24-1 to TRBJ2-1; weak D call: TRBD1 (6 bases). CDR1 KGHDR and CDR2 SFDVKD come from the germline V gene. The CDR3 totals 13 residues. This chain's CDR3 is CATSDPARDNRVF. The CDR3 DNA is TGTGCCACCAGTGATCCAGCCCGGGACAACCGGGTCTTC.

The sample holds a few counts of this clonotype. The chain couples TRBV20-1 to TRBJ2-5, with a tentative D call TRBD1 (6 bases). The J call is in doubt because the DNA end fits TRBJ2-7 better. Germline CDR1 reads DFQATT; CDR2 reads SNEGSKA (reference sequence). The CDR3 contains 12 residues. The CDR3 loop is CSAYRVLNEQYF. CDR3 DNA: TGCAGTGCTTACAGGGTTCTCAACGAGCAGTACTTC.

This chain links TRBV2 with TRBJ2-7; no clear D gene. Germline assignment: CDR1 SNHLY and CDR2 FYNNEI. CDR3 length equals 13 residues. V was cut by 2 bases and J by 3 bases, with 8 bases left in between. This CDR3 is CASSESVLYEQYF. The CDR3 DNA follows: TGTGCCAGCAGTGAATCAGTCCTCTACGAGCAGTACTTC. Using reference TRBV2 and TRBJ2-7 for the parts outside the CDR3, the full variable domain is EPEVTQTPSHQVTQMGQEVILRCVPISNHLYFYWYRQILGQKVEFLVSFYNNEISEKSEIFDDQFSVERPDGSNFTLKIRSTKLEDSAMYFCASSESVLYEQYFGPGTRLTVT.

This clonotype was detected many times. The V call is TRBV15, the J call TRBJ1-1; 8 bases line up with TRBD1. CDR1 is LNHNV and CDR2 is YYDKDF in the germline V gene (reference sequence). The CDR3 length is 14 residues. Trimming removed 5 bases from V and 10 bases from J; junction bases left unmatched: 12. The CDR3, as DNA: TGTGCCACCAGCTTTCCTGGACAGGGTGTAATAGCTTTCTTT. Its protein is CATSFPGQGVIAFF.